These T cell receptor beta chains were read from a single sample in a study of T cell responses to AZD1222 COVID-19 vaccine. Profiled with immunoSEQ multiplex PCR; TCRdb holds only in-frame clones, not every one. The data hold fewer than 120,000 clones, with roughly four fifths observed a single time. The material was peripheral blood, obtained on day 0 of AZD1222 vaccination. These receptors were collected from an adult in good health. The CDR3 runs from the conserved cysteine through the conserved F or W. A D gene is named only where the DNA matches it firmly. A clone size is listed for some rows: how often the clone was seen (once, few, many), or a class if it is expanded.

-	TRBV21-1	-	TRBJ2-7	TGTGCCAGCAGCAAACCCCTCCCCTACGAGCAGTACTTC	CASSKPLPYEQYF
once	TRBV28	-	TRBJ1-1	TGTGCCAGCAGCCTGTGGGGGGCTTCTTTTGCTGAAGCTTTCTTT	CASSLWGASFAEAFF
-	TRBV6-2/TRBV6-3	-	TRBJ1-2	TGTGCCAGCAGTTACCTCGGGAGTAACTATGGCTACACCTTC	CASSYLGSNYGYTF
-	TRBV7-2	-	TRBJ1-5	TGTGCCAGCAGCTTAGACGGACAGCTCAATCAGCCCCAGCATTTT	CASSLDGQLNQPQHF
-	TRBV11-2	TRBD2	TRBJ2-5	TGTGCCAGCAGCTTAGAGGTTCGGGGGCTAGCGGGAGGGTCTCTGGAGACCCAGTACTTC	CASSLEVRGLAGGSLETQYF
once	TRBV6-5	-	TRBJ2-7	TGTGCCAGCAGTTACGGGACCGTCGGAGGCACCTACGAGCAGTACTTC	CASSYGTVGGTYEQYF
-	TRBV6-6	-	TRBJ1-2	TGTGCCAGCTCCCCGCCCCAGGACTCCGGCTACACCTTC	CASSPPQDSGYTF
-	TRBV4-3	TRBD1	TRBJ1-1	TGCGCCAGCAGCCAAGTCCCCCGGGACAGCTGGATCACTGAAGCTTTCTTT	CASSQVPRDSWITEAFF
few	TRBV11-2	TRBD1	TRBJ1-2	TGTGCCAGCAGCGGCCGGACAGGGCATCCAGGGGGTGGCTACACCTTC	CASSGRTGHPGGGYTF
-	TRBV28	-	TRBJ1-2	TGTGCCAGCAGCCCAACAGGGACTTATGGCTACACCTTC	CASSPTGTYGYTF
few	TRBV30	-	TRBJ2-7	TGTGCCTGGAGTGACAGTAAACAGTACTCCTACGAGCAGTACTTC	CAWSDSKQYSYEQYF
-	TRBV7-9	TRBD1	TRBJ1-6	TGTGCCAGCAGCGCGGGACAGGGGGCGGGCACCTATAATTCACCCCTCCACTTT	CASSAGQGAGTYNSPLHF
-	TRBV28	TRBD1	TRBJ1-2	TGTGCCAGCAGTTTGGGCGGGACAGGGGGCGCAGAGGGCTACACCTTC	CASSLGGTGGAEGYTF
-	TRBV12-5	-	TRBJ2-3	TGTGCTAGTGGTTTGGAGGGGCTTGGGGGAGATACGCAGTATTTT	CASGLEGLGGDTQYF
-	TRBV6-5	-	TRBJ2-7	TGTGCCAGCAGTCCCCGGGGGCTCGGCTACGAGCAGTACTTC	CASSPRGLGYEQYF
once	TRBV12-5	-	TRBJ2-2	TGTGCTAGTGGTTTGGTACAAGAGACAGCGAACACCGGGGAGCTGTTTTTT	CASGLVQETANTGELFF
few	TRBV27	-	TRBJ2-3	TGTGCCAGCAGTTTTCGGGGGCAATCAGATACGCAGTATTTT	CASSFRGQSDTQYF
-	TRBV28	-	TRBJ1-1	TGTGCCAGCAGTCCGACCCAGCCCACTGAAGCTTTCTTT	CASSPTQPTEAFF
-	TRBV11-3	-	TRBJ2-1	TGTGCCAGCAGCTTGTCAAGGTTTGAGCAGTTCTTC	CASSLSRFEQFF
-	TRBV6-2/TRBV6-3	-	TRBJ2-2	TGTGCCAGCAGTGCGGGACAGAACACCGGGGAGCTGTTTTTT	CASSAGQNTGELFF
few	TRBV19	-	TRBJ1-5	TGTGCCAGTAGTATCTCTGGGGCTCAGCCCCAGCATTTT	CASSISGAQPQHF
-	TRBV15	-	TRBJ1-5	TGTGCCACCAGCCGGGGGTTTGGGAGCAATCAGCCCCAGCATTTT	CATSRGFGSNQPQHF
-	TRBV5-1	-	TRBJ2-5	TGCGCCAGCAGCCCCTCGGGGATCGAGACCCAGTACTTC	CASSPSGIETQYF